This T cell receptor (beta chain) was found in a study of blood T cell repertoires in COVID-19 (dated by TCRdb to 2020 to 2021). Background for the entire study: Samples from collaborators originated in the United States, Italy and Spain and spanned both the acute and convalescent phases of COVID-19. A de-identified subject ID, COVID-19 status, age in years and sex were almost always included in the sample metadata. Samples were obtained from the ongoing ImmuneRACE study (first 160 participants) and from over a thousand subjects provided by 6 global collaborators. The dataset comprised deeply sampled blood TCRbeta repertoires from subjects exposed to, actively infected with, or recovered from COVID-19. The material from the prospective study consisted of cDNA or gDNA derived from T cells, B-cell-depleted T cells, or PBMCs. The repertoires were made available in a free public database intended to serve as a resource for research on the immune response to SARS-CoV-2. Where HLA class I and class II types were available, the types were taken from metadata supplied by the sample provider, not from assay-based typing. What the research found in general, with its limitations: Clinical and demographic metadata were provided uncurated, with the amount varying by source and participant.

Participants in the prospective study were aged about 18 to 90 years, lived in some 24 United States geographic areas, and enrolled through a virtual design. In the prospective study, participants were assigned to cohorts based on the clinical history participants reported in a screening survey and a study questionnaire. Mobile phlebotomists in the prospective study collected whole blood, serum and a nasopharyngeal or oropharyngeal swab from every participant. Additional blood draws and questionnaires over an approximately 2-month period could optionally be provided by prospective study participants. Blood samples from the prospective study were shipped frozen or at room temperature prior to DNA extraction. Reading the germline V gene gives CDR1 MNHEY and CDR2 SVGAGI. The CDR3 contains 14 residues, cysteine and phenylalanine counted. The kept DNA is CDR3 alone, 42 bases in frame from the first base. For this chain, trimming is 6 bases at the V end and 2 bases at the J end, and the number of junction bases without a gene match is 5.

TCRbeta CDR3 regions were amplified from genomic DNA by means of the immunoSEQ Assay, a bias-controlled multiplex PCR. The paper's processing steps were these. The number of nucleated cells in each sample was estimated from the amplification of reference gene primers within the assay. To quantify the absolute abundance of each unique TCRbeta CDR3 rearrangement, sequence reads were collapsed and filtered. For each sample, productive Simpson clonality was calculated as the square root of Simpson's diversity index over productive rearrangements. Here the immuneACCESS table is served through TCRdb, limited to in-frame sequences with V and J called. Missing clones are a known gap in these copies; in checked studies unresolved V genes cover under half, and the rest lacks a known reason. The V and J calls and clone size were taken over from that table, and D and trimming were inferred from the DNA. A total of about 240,000 clones appear in this sample, approximately 83% of them only once. The ten largest clones represent roughly 3.3% of the sample.

On this clone: Its antigen remains unidentified. Nothing much larger sits one base from this clone, and base qualities are not available.

Here the chain combines TRBV6-5 and TRBJ1-1, with 8 bases in between that match TRBD1. What was sequenced was PBMCs or T cells enriched from blood (not recorded which). This sequence originates from a woman in her thirties or forties with acute COVID-19. The CDR3 amino acid sequence is: CASRKTGANTEAFF. In nucleotides, the sequence is TGTGCCAGCAGGAAGACAGGGGCAAACACTGAAGCTTTCTTT.